The 30 T cell receptor beta chains presented below share a single source sample, sequenced in a study of hypomethylating agent response in myelodysplastic syndrome listed by TCRdb under 2021. Receptors were amplified or captured by the immunoSEQ multiplex PCR assay. TCRdb's version of the immuneACCESS table is confined to in-frame rearrangements and falls short of the full clone set. An unresolved V gene accounts for under half of the shortfall where checked; the remainder is of unknown origin. The sample table holds 6,000 to 8,000 clones, of which about four fifths were seen once. Under 30% of the sample is held by the ten biggest clonotypes. The sample consisted of bone marrow, taken before or after starting hypomethylating agent treatment for myelodysplastic syndrome (not recorded which). The receptors here all came from a human donor with myelodysplastic syndrome.

The chain uses TRBV6-6 and TRBJ2-1; perhaps TRBD2 as D (6 bases). From germline, CDR1 is MNHNY and CDR2 SVGAGI (reference sequence). Trimming removed 4 bases from V and 4 bases from J, with 14 bases in between. This CDR3 has 15 amino acids. The CDR3 here is CASSLAEDFYNEQFF. In DNA, the CDR3 is TGTGCCAGCAGTTTAGCGGAAGACTTTTACAATGAGCAGTTCTTC.

The chain combines TRBV5-1 with TRBJ2-3; D could derive from TRBD1 or TRBD2 (5 bases each). V was clipped by 3 bases and J by 6 bases, with 17 bases between them. The germline CDR1 and CDR2 sequences are SGHRS and YFSETQ. The CDR3 extends over 15 amino acids. In DNA form, the CDR3 reads TGCGCCAGCAGCTCTTTGGGACCCGGGGTGGATACGCAGTATTTT. Protein product: CASSSLGPGVDTQYF. Using reference TRBV5-1 and TRBJ2-3 for the parts outside the CDR3, the full variable domain is KAGVTQTPRYLIKTRGQQVTLSCSPISGHRSVSWYQQTPGQGLQFLFEYFSETQRNKGNFPGRFSGRQFSNSRSEMNVSTLELGDSALYLCASSSLGPGVDTQYFGPGTRLTVL.

The chain carries TRBV7-8 and TRBJ2-1, with 11 bases identical to TRBD2. The germline V gene has CDR1 SGHVS and CDR2 FQNEAQ. The length of the CDR3 is 16 residues. V lost 5 bases to trimming and J lost 8 bases; unmatched junction nucleotides: 11. CDR3 sequence: CASSELTSGAGDEQFF. CDR3 in DNA: TGTGCCAGCAGCGAACTGACTAGCGGGGCTGGGGATGAGCAGTTCTTC.

The gene calls are TRBV7-8 and TRBJ2-1; D gene unclear. This CDR3 spans 11 amino acids. Germline V gene lookup returns CDR1 SGHVS and CDR2 FQNEAQ. V was clipped by 1 base and J by 15 bases, with 10 bases between them. CDR3 nucleotide sequence: TGTGCCAGCAGCTTAGAAAGGGTTTCGTTCTTC. Translating gives CASSLERVSFF.

The gene calls are TRBV2 and TRBJ1-6; 7 bases agree with TRBD1. V lost 7 bases to trimming and J lost 5 bases; unmatched junction nucleotides: 2. Germline V CDR1 and CDR2: SNHLY, FYNNEI. This CDR3 has 13 amino acids. The CDR3 DNA sequence: TGTGCCAGCACCGGGACAGATAATTCACCCCTCCACTTT. This encodes CASTGTDNSPLHF.

The chain carries TRBV7-8 and TRBJ1-2; 10 nucleotides agree with TRBD1. The CDR3 spans 15 residues. The ends lost 5 bases at V and 2 bases at J; junction bases unmatched: 5. Per germline, CDR1 SGHVS and CDR2 FQNEAQ. CDR3 DNA: TGTGCCAGCAGCGGGGGGACAGGGGCAAACTATGGCTACACCTTC. Residues: CASSGGTGANYGYTF.

This clone showed up just a few times. Here the CDR3 DNA reads TGCGCCAGCAGCTTTGGCCAGCCGGGTGGCACTGAAGCTTTCTTT. It codes for CASSFGQPGGTEAFF. V gene TRBV5-1 combines with J gene TRBJ1-1; unclear D gene. The CDR3 extends over 15 amino acids. Trimming took off 2 bases at V and 4 bases at J, with 15 bases between the two ends. Germline V gives CDR1 SGHRS, CDR2 YFSETQ.

V is TRBV14 and J is TRBJ2-5, with no clear D. V lost 1 base and J 1 base, leaving 13 bases between the germline ends. Germline V CDR1 and CDR2: SGHDN, FVKESK. The CDR3 is 16 residues long. The CDR3 region has the DNA TGTGCCAGCAGCCAAGTAGAGGAGAACCTCCAAGAGACCCAGTACTTC. Translating gives CASSQVEENLQETQYF.

The chain's CDR3 is CASSWDNSNSPLHF. As DNA, the CDR3 is TGTGCCAGCAGTTGGGACAATTCCAATTCACCCCTCCACTTT. The V and J genes are TRBV6-5 and TRBJ1-6; TRBD1 is a possible D gene (6 bases). CDR1 is MNHEY and CDR2 is SVGAGI in the germline V gene. V was shortened by 4 bases and J by 7 bases, with 11 bases between the two germline ends. The CDR3 runs 14 residues.

The rearrangement joins TRBV6-6 to TRBJ1-4, with 7 bases fitting TRBD1. This CDR3 is built from 14 residues. The V segment lost 6 bases and the J segment 5 bases; nucleotides outside the gene matches: 6. Germline assignment: CDR1 MNHNY and CDR2 SVGAGI (reference sequence). The CDR3 DNA reads TGTGCCAGCAGACAAGGGGGCACCAATGAAAAACTGTTTTTT. Translation: CASRQGGTNEKLFF.

The chain has TRBV19 and TRBJ2-7; D is possibly TRBD2 (6 bases). This CDR3 is 12 amino acids long. Germline V lookup: CDR1 LNHDA, CDR2 SQIVND (reference sequence). V lost 4 bases and J lost 3, with 7 bases in between. CDR3 region: CASSRGDYEQYF. The CDR3 DNA follows: TGTGCCAGTAGTAGGGGGGACTACGAGCAGTACTTC.

This clone was seen a single time. The J gene is TRBJ1-1, the V gene TRBV11-2; 7 bases line up with TRBD1. Trimming at V came to 0 bases and at J to 1 base, leaving 2 bases not matched to a gene. Germline-derived CDR1 and CDR2 are SGHAT and FQNNGV. This CDR3 has 15 amino acids. This CDR3 reads CASSLDRGGNTEAFF. Here the CDR3 DNA reads TGTGCCAGCAGCTTAGACAGGGGGGGGAACACTGAAGCTTTCTTT.

This clone was seen a single time. The CDR3 DNA reads as TGTGCCAGCAGTGAAGCTTGGGGACTAGCGGGAGTGATGGACGAGCAGTACTTC. Translated, it gives CASSEAWGLAGVMDEQYF. The gene calls are TRBV6-1 and TRBJ2-7; TRBD2 matches at 14 bases. J lost 5 bases, V lost 0 bases, and 9 bases had no gene match. CDR3 length: 18 amino acids. Germline V gene sequence: CDR1 MNHNS, CDR2 SASEGT.

The gene calls are TRBV7-9 and TRBJ1-5; 7 bases agree with TRBD1. With V trimmed by 5 bases and J by 5 bases, 9 bases remained unmatched. The CDR3 spans 15 residues. CDR1 SEHNR and CDR2 FQNEAQ come from the germline V gene (reference sequence). The CDR3 here is CASSQGGDGYQPQHF. CDR3 DNA: TGTGCCAGCAGCCAGGGGGGGGACGGATATCAGCCCCAGCATTTT.

This clone was found once. This chain joins TRBV11-2 and TRBJ2-3; D gene unclear. The CDR3 has 12 amino acids. Germline CDR1 is SGHAT and CDR2 is FQNNGV. V was clipped by 5 bases and J by 0 bases, with 3 bases between them. CDR3 loop: CASSPSTDTQYF. DNA for the CDR3: TGTGCCAGCAGCCCTAGCACAGATACGCAGTATTTT.

This clone was seen a handful of times. The chain joins TRBV5-1 to TRBJ2-5, with no clear D. V lost 1 base to trimming and J lost 4 bases, with 8 bases between them. The CDR3 is 13 amino acids. Germline-derived CDR1 and CDR2 are SGHRS and YFSETQ. The CDR3: CASSLSGPETQYF. CDR3 DNA: TGCGCCAGCAGCTTGTCCGGGCCAGAGACCCAGTACTTC.

V usage is TRBV10-3 and J usage is TRBJ2-2; D might be TRBD1 or TRBD2, each matching 5 bases. Per the germline V gene, CDR1 is ENHRY and CDR2 is SYGVKD. The CDR3 sequence is 16 residues long. V lost 6 bases and J lost 1, with 15 bases in between. The CDR3 DNA reads as TGTGCCATCAGACTATCGGGACGGGGGAACACCGGGGAGCTGTTTTTT. Its protein is CAIRLSGRGNTGELFF.

This clone appeared once. This chain joins TRBV7-1 and TRBJ2-7; either TRBD1 or TRBD2 may fit D (7 bases each). TRBV7-1 is treated as an ORF (open reading frame) with a function not yet certain. Trimming shortened V by 5 bases and J by 6 bases, and 23 bases separated the two germline ends. This CDR3 contains 16 residues. The CDR3 protein is CASSLGGGSTGPEQYF. In nucleotides, the CDR3 is TGTGCCAGCAGCCTAGGGGGGGGCTCGACAGGGCCCGAGCAGTACTTC.

The chain joins TRBV6-6 to TRBJ2-3; unclear D gene. CDR3 size: 13 residues. Germline V gene sequence: CDR1 MNHNY, CDR2 SVGAGI (reference sequence). Trimming removed 6 bases at V and 6 bases at J, with 13 bases between. Here the CDR3 DNA reads TGTGCCAGCAGACCCCGCGGCGGTGATACGCAGTATTTT. Protein: CASRPRGGDTQYF.

V usage is TRBV7-2 and J usage is TRBJ2-5; 7 bases agree with TRBD2. This CDR3 region has 12 residues. J lost 8 bases, V lost 1 base, and 1 base had no gene match. Germline CDR1 SGHTA, CDR2 FQGNSA. The CDR3 is CASSLGGSTQYF. The CDR3, as DNA: TGTGCCAGCAGCTTAGGCGGGAGTACCCAGTACTTC.

This rearrangement joins TRBV19 to TRBJ2-3; 8 nucleotides match TRBD2. Germline CDR1 and CDR2: LNHDA and SQIVND (reference sequence). CDR3 length equals 15 residues. The V and J ends lost 4 bases and 2 bases, in that order; junction bases with no gene match: 5. CDR3 coding DNA: TGTGCCAGTAGTAAGGCGGGGGGATACACAGATACGCAGTATTTT. Translating it yields CASSKAGGYTDTQYF.

J is TRBJ2-7 and V is TRBV2; D remains unclear. CDR3 length equals 14 residues. The V end lost 1 base, the J end lost 3 bases, and 10 bases lay between the germline ends. Germline CDR1 SNHLY, CDR2 FYNNEI. The CDR3 DNA reads as TGTGCCAGCAGTGAAGACAGCTACGACTACGAGCAGTACTTC. It codes for CASSEDSYDYEQYF. The complete variable domain, with remaining parts taken from reference TRBV2 and TRBJ2-7, reads EPEVTQTPSHQVTQMGQEVILRCVPISNHLYFYWYRQILGQKVEFLVSFYNNEISEKSEIFDDQFSVERPDGSNFTLKIRSTKLEDSAMYFCASSEDSYDYEQYFGPGTRLTVT.

The rearrangement joins TRBV7-2 to TRBJ2-7; 7 bases map to TRBD1. CDR3 length: 15 residues. Germline V lookup: CDR1 SGHTA, CDR2 FQGNSA. The trim removed 7 bases at V and 3 bases at J, leaving 12 bases unmatched. The CDR3 nucleotides are TGTGCCAGCACCATTTCGGGGACAGCGAGCTACGAGCAGTACTTC. Amino acids: CASTISGTASYEQYF.

This clone has just one count. The V gene is TRBV6-6, the J gene TRBJ1-2; perhaps TRBD1 as D (5 bases). CDR1 and CDR2 from the germline V gene are MNHNY and SVGAGI (reference sequence). Trimming took 4 bases from V and 4 from J, leaving 16 bases between them. This CDR3 comprises 15 residues. DNA of the CDR3: TGTGCCAGCAGTTTCCGGGACGGCGGGGCCTATGGCTACACCTTC. This sequence encodes CASSFRDGGAYGYTF.

The V gene is TRBV29-1, the J gene TRBJ1-1, with unresolved D. The CDR3 sequence is 11 residues long. CDR1 is SQVTM, CDR2 ANQGSEA, per germline. The V end was cut by 5 bases, the J end by 0 bases, with 4 bases between. The CDR3 nucleotides read TGCAGCGTTCAGATGAACACTGAAGCTTTCTTT. It specifies CSVQMNTEAFF.

This chain joins TRBV7-8 and TRBJ1-5; D remains ambiguous. Germline V gene sequence: CDR1 SGHVS, CDR2 FQNEAQ. Trimming took 1 base from V and 7 from J, leaving 8 bases between them. This CDR3 comprises 13 residues. CDR3 residues: CASSLGQFQPQHF. The CDR3 DNA sequence: TGTGCCAGCAGCTTAGGCCAATTCCAGCCCCAGCATTTT.

CDR3 coding DNA: TGTGCCAGCAGCCAAGGACGGGGCAATCAGCCCCAGCATTTT. Translation: CASSQGRGNQPQHF. The chain combines TRBV5-6 with TRBJ1-5, with D unresolved. The CDR3 sequence is 14 residues long. Germline V gene data show CDR1 as SGHDT and CDR2 as YYEEEE. Trimming pared 4 bases from V and 2 bases from J, leaving 10 bases between.

The chain recombines TRBV11-2 with TRBJ2-7; 7 bases match TRBD2. J was trimmed by 5 bases and V by 1 base; bases with no gene match: 5. The CDR3 is 14 amino acids. Germline V gene lookup returns CDR1 SGHAT and CDR2 FQNNGV. CDR3 region: CASSLGTSDNEQYF. The CDR3 DNA reads as TGTGCCAGCAGCTTAGGCACTAGCGACAACGAGCAGTACTTC.

The chain links TRBV2 to TRBJ1-3; D unclear. There are 15 residues in the CDR3. Trimming left V 10 bases short and J 2 bases short, with 18 bases between. Germline-derived CDR1 and CDR2 are SNHLY and FYNNEI. The CDR3 reads CATVPRKPPGNTIYF. The CDR3 nucleotides are TGTGCCACGGTCCCGAGGAAGCCCCCTGGAAACACCATATATTTT.

The J gene is TRBJ2-2, the V gene TRBV5-4; 12 positions agree with TRBD2. The germline CDR1 and CDR2 sequences are SGHNT and YYREEE (reference sequence). V gave up 4 bases and J gave up 4 bases; unmatched junction bases: 5. The CDR3 has 16 amino acids. CDR3 amino acids: CASSAGLAGSTGELFF. CDR3 nucleotides: TGTGCCAGCAGCGCGGGACTAGCGGGCTCCACCGGGGAGCTGTTTTTT.